This T cell receptor (beta chain) was recovered during a study of blood T cell repertoires in COVID-19. Study at large: The analysed material was cDNA or gDNA that came from T cells, B-cell-depleted T cells, or PBMCs.

V was cut by 3 bases and J by 8 bases, with 11 bases left in between. The CDR3 runs 13 residues. The germline V gene encodes CDR1 MDHEN and CDR2 SYDVKM. Method: immunoSEQ multiplex PCR; TCRdb's copy keeps in-frame clones and lacks some. The sample has 140,000 to 150,000 clones, about 86% seen once. J is TRBJ1-5 and V is TRBV28; D ambiguous. This clonotype originated in a human donor in a cohort sampled during active COVID-19. The specimen was peripheral blood. This CDR3 reads CASSLDPTKPQHF. For the CDR3, the DNA is TGTGCCAGCAGTTTGGATCCGACAAAGCCCCAGCATTTT.